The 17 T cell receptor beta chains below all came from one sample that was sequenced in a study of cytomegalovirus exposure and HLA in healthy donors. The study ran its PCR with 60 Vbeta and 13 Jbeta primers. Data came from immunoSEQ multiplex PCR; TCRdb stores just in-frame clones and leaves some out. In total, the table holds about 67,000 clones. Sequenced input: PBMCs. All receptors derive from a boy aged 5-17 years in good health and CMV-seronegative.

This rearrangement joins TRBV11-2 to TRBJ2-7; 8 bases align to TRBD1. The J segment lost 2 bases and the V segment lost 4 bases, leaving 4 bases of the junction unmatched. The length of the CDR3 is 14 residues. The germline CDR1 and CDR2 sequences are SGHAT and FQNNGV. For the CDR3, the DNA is TGTGCCAGCAGCTCAGGACAGGGTGCCTACGAGCAGTACTTC. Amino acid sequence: CASSSGQGAYEQYF.

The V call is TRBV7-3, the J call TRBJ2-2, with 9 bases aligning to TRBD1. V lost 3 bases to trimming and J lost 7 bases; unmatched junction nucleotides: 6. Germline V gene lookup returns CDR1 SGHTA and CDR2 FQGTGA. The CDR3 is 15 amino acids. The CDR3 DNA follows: TGTGCCAGCAGCTTTGCGGGACAGGGTTTCGGGGAGCTGTTTTTT. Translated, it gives CASSFAGQGFGELFF.

The CDR3 reads CASSSDTALYF. The CDR3, as DNA: TGTGCCAGCAGTTCGGACACCGCGTTGTACTTC. The chain combines TRBV9 with TRBJ2-7, with TRBD1 as a possible D gene (5 bases). This CDR3 contains 11 residues. The germline gives CDR1 SGDLS, CDR2 YYNGEE. The ends were cut back, 5 bases at V and 12 bases at J, with 15 bases in the middle.

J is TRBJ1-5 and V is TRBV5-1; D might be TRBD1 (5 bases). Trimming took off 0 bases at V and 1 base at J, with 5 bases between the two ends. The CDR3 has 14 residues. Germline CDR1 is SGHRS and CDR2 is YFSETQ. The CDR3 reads CASSLEGSNQPQHF. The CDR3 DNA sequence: TGCGCCAGCAGCTTGGAGGGGAGCAATCAGCCCCAGCATTTT.

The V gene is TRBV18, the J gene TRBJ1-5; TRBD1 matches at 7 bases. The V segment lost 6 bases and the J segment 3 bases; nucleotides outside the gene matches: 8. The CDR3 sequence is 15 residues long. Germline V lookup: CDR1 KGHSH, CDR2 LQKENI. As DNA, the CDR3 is TGTGCCAGCTCGTCCGGGACAGCTTCCAATCAGCCCCAGCATTTT. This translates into CASSSGTASNQPQHF. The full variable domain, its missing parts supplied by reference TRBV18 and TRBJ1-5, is NAGVMQNPRHLVRRRGQEARLRCSPMKGHSHVYWYRQLPEEGLKFMVYLQKENIIDESGMPKERFSAEFPKEGPSILRIQQVVRGDSAAYFCASSSGTASNQPQHFGDGTRLSIL.

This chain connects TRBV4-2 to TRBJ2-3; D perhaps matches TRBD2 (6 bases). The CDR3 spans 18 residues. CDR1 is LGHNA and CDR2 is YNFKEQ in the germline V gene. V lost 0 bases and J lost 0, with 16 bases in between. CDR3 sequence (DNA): TGTGCCAGCAGCCAAGATCGGTTCGGGAGCTCTAGCACAGATACGCAGTATTTT. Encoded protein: CASSQDRFGSSSTDTQYF.

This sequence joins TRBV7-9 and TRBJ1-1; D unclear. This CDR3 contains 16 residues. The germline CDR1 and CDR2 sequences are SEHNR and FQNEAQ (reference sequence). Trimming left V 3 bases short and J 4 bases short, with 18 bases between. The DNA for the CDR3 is TGTGCCAGCAGCTTTCTTCTCGGTCAATCTCTCACTGAAGCTTTCTTT. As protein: CASSFLLGQSLTEAFF.

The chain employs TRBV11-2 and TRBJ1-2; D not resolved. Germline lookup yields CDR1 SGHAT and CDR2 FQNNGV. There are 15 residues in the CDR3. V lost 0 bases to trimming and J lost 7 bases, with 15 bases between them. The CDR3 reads CASSLDGGSVSGYTF. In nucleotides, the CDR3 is TGTGCCAGCAGCTTAGACGGAGGTAGTGTGAGTGGCTACACCTTC.

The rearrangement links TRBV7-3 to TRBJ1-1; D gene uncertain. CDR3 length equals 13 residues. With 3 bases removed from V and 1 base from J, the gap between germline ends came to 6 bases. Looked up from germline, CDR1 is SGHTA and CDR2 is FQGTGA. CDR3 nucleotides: TGTGCCAGCAGCTTGTCTTCGAACACTGAAGCTTTCTTT. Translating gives CASSLSSNTEAFF.

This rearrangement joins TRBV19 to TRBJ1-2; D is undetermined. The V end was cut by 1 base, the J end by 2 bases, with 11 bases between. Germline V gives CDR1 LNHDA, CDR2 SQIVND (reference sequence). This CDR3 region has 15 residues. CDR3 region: CASSIVQLPNYGYTF. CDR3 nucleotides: TGTGCCAGTAGTATAGTGCAGTTACCAAACTATGGCTACACCTTC.

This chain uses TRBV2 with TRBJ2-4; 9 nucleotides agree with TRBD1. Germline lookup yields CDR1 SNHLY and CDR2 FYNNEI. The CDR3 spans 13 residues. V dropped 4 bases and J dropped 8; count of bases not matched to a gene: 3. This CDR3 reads CASSGQGEHIQYF. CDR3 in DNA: TGTGCCAGCAGTGGACAGGGGGAGCACATTCAGTACTTC.

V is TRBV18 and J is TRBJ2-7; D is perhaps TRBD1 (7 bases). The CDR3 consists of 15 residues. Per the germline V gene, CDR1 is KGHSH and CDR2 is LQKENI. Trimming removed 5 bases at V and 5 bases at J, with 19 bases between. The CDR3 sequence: CASSEGAGEVNEQYF. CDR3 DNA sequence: TGTGCCAGCTCAGAGGGGGCAGGGGAGGTCAACGAGCAGTACTTC.

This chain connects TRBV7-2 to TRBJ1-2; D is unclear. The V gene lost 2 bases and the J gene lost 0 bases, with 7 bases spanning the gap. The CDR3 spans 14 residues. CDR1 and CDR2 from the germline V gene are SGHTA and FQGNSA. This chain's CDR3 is CASSLSGSNYGYTF. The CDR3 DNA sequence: TGTGCCAGCAGCTTATCGGGATCTAACTATGGCTACACCTTC.

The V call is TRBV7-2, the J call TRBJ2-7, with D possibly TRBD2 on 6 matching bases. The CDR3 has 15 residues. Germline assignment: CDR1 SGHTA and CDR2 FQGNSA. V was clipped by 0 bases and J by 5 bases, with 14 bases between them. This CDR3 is CASSLAFYGSDEQYF. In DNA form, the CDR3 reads TGTGCCAGCAGCTTAGCCTTCTACGGGAGCGACGAGCAGTACTTC. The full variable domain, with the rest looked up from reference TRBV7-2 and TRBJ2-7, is GAGVSQSPSNKVTEKGKDVELRCDPISGHTALYWYRQSLGQGLEFLIYFQGNSAPDKSGLPSDRFSAERTGGSVSTLTIQRTQQEDSAVYLCASSLAFYGSDEQYFGPGTRLTVT.

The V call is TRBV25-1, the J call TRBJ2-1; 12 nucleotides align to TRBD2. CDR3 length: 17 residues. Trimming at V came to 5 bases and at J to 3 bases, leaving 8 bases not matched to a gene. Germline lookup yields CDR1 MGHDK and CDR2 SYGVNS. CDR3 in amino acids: CASSKRTSGDIYNEQFF. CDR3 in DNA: TGTGCCAGCAGTAAACGGACTAGCGGGGACATCTACAATGAGCAGTTCTTC.

The CDR3, as DNA: TGTGCCAGCAGTGTTTCGGGACAGGGTCGTCTTGAGCAGTTCTTC. Amino acid sequence: CASSVSGQGRLEQFF. The chain links TRBV6-1 to TRBJ2-1; 9 nucleotides align to TRBD1. The CDR3 has 15 amino acids. V was clipped by 4 bases and J by 9 bases; unmatched bases: 10. Germline CDR1 MNHNS, CDR2 SASEGT.

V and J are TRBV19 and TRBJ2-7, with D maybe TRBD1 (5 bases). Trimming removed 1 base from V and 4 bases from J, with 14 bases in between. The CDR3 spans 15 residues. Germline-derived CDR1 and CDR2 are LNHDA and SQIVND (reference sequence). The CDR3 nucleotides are TGTGCCAGTAGTATAGCCTGGGGCATCTTATACGAGCAGTACTTC. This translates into CASSIAWGILYEQYF. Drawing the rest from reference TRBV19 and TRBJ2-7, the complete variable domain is DGGITQSPKYLFRKEGQNVTLSCEQNLNHDAMYWYRQDPGQGLRLIYYSQIVNDFQKGDIAEGYSVSREKKESFPLTVTSAQKNPTAFYLCASSIAWGILYEQYFGPGTRLTVT.